This TCR beta chain was identified during a study of cytomegalovirus exposure and HLA in healthy donors. Study observations and caveats: In a later analysis, an Asian-associated ancestry cluster reportedly showed fewer N-insertions than the 666-donor mean. V segments that were indistinguishable, TRBV6-2 and TRBV6-3 among them, were omitted from analysis.

V gave up 0 bases and J gave up 3 bases, with 11 bases separating them. The CDR3 runs 15 residues. CDR1 and CDR2 from the germline V gene are SGHTA and FQGTGA. Note on this clone: The antigen remains undetermined.

The PCR used 60 Vbeta and 13 Jbeta primers. Sequenced by immunoSEQ multiplex PCR; TCRdb stores in-frame clones only, minus some. The sample table sets out 200,000 to 250,000 clones. The sequence was obtained from a girl aged 2-10 years in good health and CMV-seropositive. The sequenced sample was PBMCs. This chain connects TRBV7-3 to TRBJ1-1; perhaps TRBD1 as D (5 bases). DNA of the CDR3: TGTGCCAGCAGCTTAACTCCGGGGGGTTACACTGAAGCTTTCTTT. It specifies CASSLTPGGYTEAFF.